This T cell receptor beta chain was captured by sequencing in a study of glioma-infiltrating T cells (dated by TCRdb to about 2016). About the full investigation: TCR alpha- and beta-chain repertoires were sequenced from glioma tissue, non-neoplastic brain tissue and matched peripheral blood mononuclear cells. To measure divergence between tissue and blood T-cell populations, each tissue-infiltrating repertoire was compared with the peripheral blood repertoire of the same patient. The paired cohort comprised three low-grade glioma patients, about 8 primary glioblastoma patients and three non-glioma patients contributing non-neoplastic brain tissue.

The study at large found these results: Very few CDR3 sequences were shared between tissue and blood, attributed to high CDR3 diversity and limited sampling. The group comparisons were based on small numbers of patients: three non-neoplastic, three low-grade glioma and about eight glioblastoma patients. VJ-independent divergence between tissue and blood was lower than expected in non-neoplastic patients but higher than expected in all gliomas, particularly low-grade gliomas.

Remarks on this clonotype: It lacks a known antigen. Per-base qualities were not stored, and no clone one base away is much larger.

The CDR3 runs 14 residues from the cysteine to the phenylalanine. The entry retains the CDR3 DNA only, 42 bases that are in frame from base 1. The germline V gene (reference sequence) specifies DFQATT as CDR1 and SNEGSKA as CDR2. V gives up 3 bases and J gives up 3 bases, and the segment between their germline ends measures 14 bases. The iRepertoire nested amplicon-rescue multiplex PCR (arm-PCR) platform was used to amplify TCR alpha and beta CDR3 regions from RNA. The input for one-step reverse transcription and amplification was about 85-400 ng of either tissue mRNA or PBMC total RNA. Following bead purification, Illumina adapters were added by a secondary multiplex PCR, and libraries between 200 and 400 bp were gel-purified. Internal 6-nucleotide barcodes were carried by the libraries and were used for demultiplexing. Sequencing of libraries was performed on an Illumina MiSeq with 2x220 or 2x250 nucleotide paired-end reads. The paper's processing steps were these. Paired reads were merged with FLASH 1.2.11 and aligned to the GRCh37 human genome with BWA-MEM before extracting TRA and TRB reads. V and J assignment used an IMGT-derived reference of cassette sequences and CDR3 motifs that included pseudogenes. Reads were translated in three frames, and productive CDR3s were defined by a C…FGXG motif without stop codons. A clonotype was defined as a unique combination of a V-J cassette pair and a CDR3 amino acid sequence. Reads were filtered by Hamming distance, with the threshold set by the sequence error rate of each sample in mapped regions. In TCRdb, the public reads were trimmed at Q25 with fastp and aligned with MiXCR, with productive beta chains retained. Entries that share a CDR3 protein sequence are merged under the most common genes and DNA. The V and J calls follow TCRdb's processing rather than the paper's. The sample data list over 140,000 distinct CDR3 sequences, and roughly two fifths of these were observed just once. Together, the top ten hold around 18% of the sample.

This receptor was obtained from a human donor with low-grade glioma or glioblastoma, undergoing nonglioma brain surgery, or in good health (not recorded which). Sample: glioma tissue, nonneoplastic brain tissue, or PBMCs (not recorded which). This chain joins TRBV20-1 to TRBJ1-1; 5 matching bases give a weak D call of TRBD1. The CDR3 has the sequence CSASLGGYHTEAFF. The nucleotide sequence is given as TGCAGTGCTAGTCTCGGGGGATACCACACTGAAGCTTTCTTT.